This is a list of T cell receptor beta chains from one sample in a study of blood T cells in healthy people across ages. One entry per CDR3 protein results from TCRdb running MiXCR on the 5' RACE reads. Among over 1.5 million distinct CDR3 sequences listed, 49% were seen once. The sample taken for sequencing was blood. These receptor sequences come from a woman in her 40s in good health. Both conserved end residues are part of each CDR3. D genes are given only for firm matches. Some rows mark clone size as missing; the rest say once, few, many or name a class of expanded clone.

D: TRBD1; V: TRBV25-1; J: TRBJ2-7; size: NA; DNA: TGTGCCAGCAGGACAGGGGCCGCGAGCGAGCAGTACTTC; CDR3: CASRTGAASEQYF
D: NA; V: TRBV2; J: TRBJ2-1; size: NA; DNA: TGTGCCAGCAGTGAAACACGCATCCTAGGGAGTGAGCAGTTCTTC; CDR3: CASSETRILGSEQFF
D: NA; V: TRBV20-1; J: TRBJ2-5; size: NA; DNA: TGCAGTGCTAGTGGATTCGGGGGGCCCGGAGAGACCCAGTACTTC; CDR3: CSASGFGGPGETQYF
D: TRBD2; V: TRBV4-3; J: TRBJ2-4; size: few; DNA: TGCGCCAGCAGCCAAGATCGAGGGCTAGCGGGGGCCTCCCCGTGGAACATTCAGTACTTC; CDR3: CASSQDRGLAGASPWNIQYF
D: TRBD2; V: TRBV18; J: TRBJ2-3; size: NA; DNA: TGTGCCAGCTCACCAGCGACTAGCTGGACCACAGATACGCAGTATTTT; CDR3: CASSPATSWTTDTQYF
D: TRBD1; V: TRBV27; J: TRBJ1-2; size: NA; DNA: TGTGCCAGCAGTTTAGGCGGGACAGCTACGCTCTATGGCTACACCTTC; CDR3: CASSLGGTATLYGYTF
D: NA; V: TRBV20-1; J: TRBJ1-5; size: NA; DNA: TGCAGTGGGGGAAGTACGGGGGGCGGTCAGCCCCAGCATTTT; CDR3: CSGGSTGGGQPQHF
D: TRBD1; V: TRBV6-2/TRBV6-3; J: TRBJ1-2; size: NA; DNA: TGTGCCAGCACCGGGACAGGCGCTAACTATGGCTACACCTTC; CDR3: CASTGTGANYGYTF
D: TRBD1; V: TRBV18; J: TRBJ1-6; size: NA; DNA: TGTGCCAGCTCAGACAGGGTTTCGTCACCCCTCCACTTT; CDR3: CASSDRVSSPLHF
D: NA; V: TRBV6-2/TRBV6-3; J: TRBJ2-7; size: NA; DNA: TGTGCCAGCAGTTTGATCAGGGGTGTCCACGAGCAGTACTTC; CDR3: CASSLIRGVHEQYF
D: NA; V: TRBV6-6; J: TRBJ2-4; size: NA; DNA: TGTGCCAGCAGTTCACAGGGTTCAGGCAAAAACATTCAGTACTTC; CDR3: CASSSQGSGKNIQYF
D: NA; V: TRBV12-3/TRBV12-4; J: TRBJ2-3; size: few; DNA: TGTGCCAGCAGCCCTCGACTAGTGGGGGATACGCAGTATTTT; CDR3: CASSPRLVGDTQYF
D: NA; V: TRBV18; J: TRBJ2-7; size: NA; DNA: TGTGCCAGCTCGGCTACTAATACAGGCGAGTACGAGCAGTACTTC; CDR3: CASSATNTGEYEQYF
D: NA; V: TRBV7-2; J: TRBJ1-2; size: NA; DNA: TGTGCCAGCAGCTTAGATTACCGGACAGCTGGCTACACCTTC; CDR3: CASSLDYRTAGYTF
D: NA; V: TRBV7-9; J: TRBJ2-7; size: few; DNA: TGTGCCAGCAGCTTAATTTCACGGGGCCCCGAGCAGTACTTC; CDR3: CASSLISRGPEQYF
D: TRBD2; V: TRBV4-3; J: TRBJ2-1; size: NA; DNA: TGCGCCAGCAGCCAAGCCGAGCGGGGGCCTTTCAATGAGCAGTTCTTC; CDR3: CASSQAERGPFNEQFF
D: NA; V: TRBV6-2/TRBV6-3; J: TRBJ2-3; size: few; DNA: TGTGCCAGCAGTGCGCGGGGATCTCTGGCAGATACGCAGTATTTT; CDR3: CASSARGSLADTQYF
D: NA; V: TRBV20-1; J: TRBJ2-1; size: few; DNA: TGCAGTGCTACCGACTACAATGAGCAGTTCTTC; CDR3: CSATDYNEQFF
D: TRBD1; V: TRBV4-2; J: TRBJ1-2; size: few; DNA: TGTGCCAGCAGTACCGCAGGACAGGGAGTTTCGTCTAACTATGGCTACACCTTC; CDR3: CASSTAGQGVSSNYGYTF
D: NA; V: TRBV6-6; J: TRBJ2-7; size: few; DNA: TGTGCCAGCAGTTACTCCTTGGCGGGTTACGAGCAGTACTTC; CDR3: CASSYSLAGYEQYF